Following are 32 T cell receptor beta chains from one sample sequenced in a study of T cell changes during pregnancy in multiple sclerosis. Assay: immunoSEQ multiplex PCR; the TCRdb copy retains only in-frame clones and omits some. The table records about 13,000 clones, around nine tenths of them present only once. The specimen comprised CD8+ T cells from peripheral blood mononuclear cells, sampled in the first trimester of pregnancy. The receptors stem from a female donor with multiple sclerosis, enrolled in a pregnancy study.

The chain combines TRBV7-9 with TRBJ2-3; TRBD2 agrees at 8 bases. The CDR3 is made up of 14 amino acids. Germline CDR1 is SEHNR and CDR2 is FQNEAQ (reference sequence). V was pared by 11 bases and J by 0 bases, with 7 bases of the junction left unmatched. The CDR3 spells CASGAGASTDTQYF. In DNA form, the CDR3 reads TGTGCCTCTGGAGCGGGGGCTAGCACAGATACGCAGTATTTT.

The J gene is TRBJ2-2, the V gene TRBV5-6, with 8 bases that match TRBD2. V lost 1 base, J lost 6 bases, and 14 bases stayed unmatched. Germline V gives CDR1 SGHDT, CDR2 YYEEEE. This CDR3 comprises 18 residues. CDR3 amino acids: CASSLRFSSGFFAGELFF. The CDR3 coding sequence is TGTGCCAGCAGCTTGAGATTCTCTAGCGGGTTCTTCGCCGGGGAGCTGTTTTTT.

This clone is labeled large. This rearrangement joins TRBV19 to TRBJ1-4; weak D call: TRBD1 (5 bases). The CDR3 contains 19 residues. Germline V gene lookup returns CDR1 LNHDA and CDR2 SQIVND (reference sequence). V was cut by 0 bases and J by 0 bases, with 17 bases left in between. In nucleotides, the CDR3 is TGTGCCAGTAGTATAGAGGGAGGGCAGGACACCACAACTAATGAAAAACTGTTTTTT. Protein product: CASSIEGGQDTTTNEKLFF.

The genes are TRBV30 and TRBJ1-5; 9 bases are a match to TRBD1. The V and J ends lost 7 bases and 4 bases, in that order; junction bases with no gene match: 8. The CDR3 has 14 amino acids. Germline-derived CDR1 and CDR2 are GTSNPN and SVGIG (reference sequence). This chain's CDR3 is CAFNTGGLNQPQHF. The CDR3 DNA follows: TGTGCCTTTAACACAGGGGGCCTTAATCAGCCCCAGCATTTT.

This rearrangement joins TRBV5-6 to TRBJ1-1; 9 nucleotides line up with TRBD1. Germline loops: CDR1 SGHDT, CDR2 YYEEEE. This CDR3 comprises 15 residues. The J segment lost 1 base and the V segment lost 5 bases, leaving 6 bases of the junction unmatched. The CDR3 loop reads CASSPGTGRNTEAFF. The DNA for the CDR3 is TGTGCCAGCAGTCCCGGGACAGGGCGGAACACTGAAGCTTTCTTT.

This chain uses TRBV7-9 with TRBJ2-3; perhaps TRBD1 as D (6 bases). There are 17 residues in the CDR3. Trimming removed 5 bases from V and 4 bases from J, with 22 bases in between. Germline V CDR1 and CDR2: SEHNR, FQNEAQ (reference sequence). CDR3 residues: CASSTPLGQRSADTQYF. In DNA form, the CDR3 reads TGTGCCAGCAGCACCCCTCTAGGACAGAGGTCCGCAGATACGCAGTATTTT.

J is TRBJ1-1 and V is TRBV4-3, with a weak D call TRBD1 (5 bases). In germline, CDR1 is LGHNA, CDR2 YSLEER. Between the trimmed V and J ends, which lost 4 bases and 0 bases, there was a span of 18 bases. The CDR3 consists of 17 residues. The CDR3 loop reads CASSPTRGFGMNTEAFF. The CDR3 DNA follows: TGCGCCAGCAGCCCGACGCGGGGGTTTGGCATGAACACTGAAGCTTTCTTT.

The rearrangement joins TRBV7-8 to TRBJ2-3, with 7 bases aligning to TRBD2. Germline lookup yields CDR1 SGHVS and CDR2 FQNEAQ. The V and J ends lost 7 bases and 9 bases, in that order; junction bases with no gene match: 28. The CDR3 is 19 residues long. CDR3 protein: CASMIRASIAGNRVSTQYF. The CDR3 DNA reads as TGTGCCAGCATGATTCGGGCCTCCATAGCGGGCAACCGGGTTTCCACGCAGTATTTT.

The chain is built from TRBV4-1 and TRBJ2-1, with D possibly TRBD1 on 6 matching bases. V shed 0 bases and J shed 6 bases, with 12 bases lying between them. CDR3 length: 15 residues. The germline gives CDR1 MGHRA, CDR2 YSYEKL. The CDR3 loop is CASSQETGWSNEQFF. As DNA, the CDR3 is TGCGCCAGCAGCCAAGAAACAGGGTGGAGCAATGAGCAGTTCTTC.

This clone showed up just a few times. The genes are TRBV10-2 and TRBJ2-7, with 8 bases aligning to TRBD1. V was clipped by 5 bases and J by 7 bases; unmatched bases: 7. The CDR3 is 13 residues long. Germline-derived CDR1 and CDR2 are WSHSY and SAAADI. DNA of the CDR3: TGCGCCAGCAGTAAGACAGGGGCTAGGGAGCAGTACTTC. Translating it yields CASSKTGAREQYF.

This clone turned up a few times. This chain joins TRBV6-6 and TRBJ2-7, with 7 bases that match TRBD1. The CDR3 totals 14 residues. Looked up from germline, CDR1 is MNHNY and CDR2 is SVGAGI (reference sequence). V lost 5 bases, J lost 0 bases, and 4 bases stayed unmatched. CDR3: CASSRDSISYEQYF. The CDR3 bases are TGTGCCAGCAGTCGGGACAGTATCTCCTACGAGCAGTACTTC.

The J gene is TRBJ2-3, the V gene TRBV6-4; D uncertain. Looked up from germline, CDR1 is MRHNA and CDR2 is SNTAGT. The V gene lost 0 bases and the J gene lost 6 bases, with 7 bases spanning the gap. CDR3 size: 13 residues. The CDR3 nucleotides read TGTGCCAGCAGTGACTCTAGTTTCGATACGCAGTATTTT. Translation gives CASSDSSFDTQYF.

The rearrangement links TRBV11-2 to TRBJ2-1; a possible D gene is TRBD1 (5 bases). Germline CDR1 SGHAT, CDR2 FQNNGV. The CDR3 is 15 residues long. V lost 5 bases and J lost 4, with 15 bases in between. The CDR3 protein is CASSPHRSPYNEQFF. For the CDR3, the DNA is TGTGCCAGCAGCCCCCACAGGTCCCCTTACAATGAGCAGTTCTTC.

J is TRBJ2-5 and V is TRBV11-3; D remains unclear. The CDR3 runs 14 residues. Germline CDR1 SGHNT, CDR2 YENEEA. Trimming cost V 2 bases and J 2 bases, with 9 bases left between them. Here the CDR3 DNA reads TGTGCCAGCAGCTTAACTGCGTATCAAGAGACCCAGTACTTC. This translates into CASSLTAYQETQYF.

The CDR3 DNA is TGTGCCAGCAGGCTGATAGGGGGCTCCTACGAGCAGTACTTC. Protein: CASRLIGGSYEQYF. This rearrangement joins TRBV28 to TRBJ2-7; TRBD1 is a possible D gene (6 bases). The CDR3 spans 14 residues. Looked up from germline, CDR1 is MDHEN and CDR2 is SYDVKM. V was trimmed by 6 bases and J by 0 bases, leaving 12 bases between them.

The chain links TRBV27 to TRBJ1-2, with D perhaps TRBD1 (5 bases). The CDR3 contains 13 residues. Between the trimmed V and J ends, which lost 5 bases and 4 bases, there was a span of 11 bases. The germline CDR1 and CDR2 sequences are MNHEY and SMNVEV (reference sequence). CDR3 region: CASSPGRGYGYTF. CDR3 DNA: TGTGCCAGCAGTCCGGGGCGGGGCTATGGCTACACCTTC.

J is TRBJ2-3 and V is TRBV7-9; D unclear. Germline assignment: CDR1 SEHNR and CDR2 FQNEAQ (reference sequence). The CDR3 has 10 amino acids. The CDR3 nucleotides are TGTGCGCCCGAGGAGGATACGCAGTATTTT. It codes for CAPEEDTQYF.

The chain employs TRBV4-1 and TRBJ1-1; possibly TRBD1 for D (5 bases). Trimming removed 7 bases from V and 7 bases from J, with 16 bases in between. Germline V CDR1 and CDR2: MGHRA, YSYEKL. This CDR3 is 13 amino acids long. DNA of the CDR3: TGCGCCAGCAACCGCGGGGGAATGGGTGAAGCTTTCTTT. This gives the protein CASNRGGMGEAFF.

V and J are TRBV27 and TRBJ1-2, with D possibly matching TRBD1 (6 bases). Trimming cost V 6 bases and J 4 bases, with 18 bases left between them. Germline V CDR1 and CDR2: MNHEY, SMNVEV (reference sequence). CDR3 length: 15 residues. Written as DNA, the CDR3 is TGTGCCAGCAGCTACAACAGGGACGGTCGCTATGGCTACACCTTC. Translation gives CASSYNRDGRYGYTF.

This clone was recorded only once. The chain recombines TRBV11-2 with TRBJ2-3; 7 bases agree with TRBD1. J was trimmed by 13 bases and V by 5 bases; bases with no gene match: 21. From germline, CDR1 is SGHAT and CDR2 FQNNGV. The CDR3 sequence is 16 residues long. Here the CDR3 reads CASSDTGVLVSQGEYF. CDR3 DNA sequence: TGTGCCAGCAGCGATACTGGGGTGCTTGTGAGCCAGGGGGAGTATTTT.

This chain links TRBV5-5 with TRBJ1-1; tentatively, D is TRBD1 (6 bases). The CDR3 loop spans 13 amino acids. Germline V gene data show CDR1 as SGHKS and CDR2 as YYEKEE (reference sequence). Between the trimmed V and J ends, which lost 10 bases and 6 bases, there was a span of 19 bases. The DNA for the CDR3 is TGTGCCGGACGAAAACCAGGGGCCTCTGAAGCTTTCTTT. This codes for CAGRKPGASEAFF.

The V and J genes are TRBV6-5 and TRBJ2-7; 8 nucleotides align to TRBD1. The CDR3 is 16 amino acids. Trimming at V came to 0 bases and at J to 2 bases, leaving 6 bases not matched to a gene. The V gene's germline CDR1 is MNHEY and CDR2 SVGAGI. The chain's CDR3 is CASSYSTGQVTYEQYF. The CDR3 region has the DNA TGTGCCAGCAGTTACTCGACGGGACAGGTCACCTACGAGCAGTACTTC.

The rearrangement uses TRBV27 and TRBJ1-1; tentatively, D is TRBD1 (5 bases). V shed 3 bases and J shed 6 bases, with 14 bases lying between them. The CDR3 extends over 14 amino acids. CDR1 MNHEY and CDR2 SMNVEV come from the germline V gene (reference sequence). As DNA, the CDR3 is TGTGCCAGCAGTTTGATCCCCAGGGTCGCTGAAGCTTTCTTT. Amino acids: CASSLIPRVAEAFF.

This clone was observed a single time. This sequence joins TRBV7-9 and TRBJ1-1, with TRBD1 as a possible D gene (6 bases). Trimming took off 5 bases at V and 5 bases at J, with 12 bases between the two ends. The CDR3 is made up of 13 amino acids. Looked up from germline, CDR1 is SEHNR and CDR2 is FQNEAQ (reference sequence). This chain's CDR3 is CASSPLTGTEAFF. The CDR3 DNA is TGTGCCAGCAGCCCCTTAACAGGGACTGAAGCTTTCTTT.

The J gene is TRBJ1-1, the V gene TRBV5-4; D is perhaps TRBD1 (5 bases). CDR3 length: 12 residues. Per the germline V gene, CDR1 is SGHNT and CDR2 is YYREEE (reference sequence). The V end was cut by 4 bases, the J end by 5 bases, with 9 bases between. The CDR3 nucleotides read TGTGCCAGCAGCACCCGGGGGACTGAAGCTTTCTTT. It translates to CASSTRGTEAFF. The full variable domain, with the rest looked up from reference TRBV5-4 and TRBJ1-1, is ETGVTQSPTHLIKTRGQQVTLRCSSQSGHNTVSWYQQALGQGPQFIFQYYREEENGRGNFPPRFSGLQFPNYSSELNVNALELDDSALYLCASSTRGTEAFFGQGTRLTVV.

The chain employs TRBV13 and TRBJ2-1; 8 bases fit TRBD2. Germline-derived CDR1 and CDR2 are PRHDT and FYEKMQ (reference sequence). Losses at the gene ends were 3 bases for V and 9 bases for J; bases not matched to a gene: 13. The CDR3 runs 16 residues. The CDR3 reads CASSLGGGGLSGEQFF. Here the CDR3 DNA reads TGTGCCAGCAGCTTGGGTGGCGGGGGGCTATCGGGTGAGCAGTTCTTC.

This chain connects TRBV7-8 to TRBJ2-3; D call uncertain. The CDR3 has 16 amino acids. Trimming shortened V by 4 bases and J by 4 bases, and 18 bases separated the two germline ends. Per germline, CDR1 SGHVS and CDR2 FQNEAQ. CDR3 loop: CASSYLAAWVADTQYF. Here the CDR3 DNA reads TGTGCCAGCAGCTACCTGGCGGCCTGGGTGGCAGATACGCAGTATTTT.

The CDR3 loop is CASSQGLAREGANEQYF. In DNA, the CDR3 is TGCGCCAGCAGCCAGGGCTTGGCCCGGGAGGGGGCCAACGAGCAGTACTTC. The gene calls are TRBV4-3 and TRBJ2-7, with D maybe TRBD2 (8 bases). The V gene lost 3 bases and the J gene lost 5 bases, with 23 bases spanning the gap. Germline V gene sequence: CDR1 LGHNA, CDR2 YSLEER. The CDR3 totals 17 residues.

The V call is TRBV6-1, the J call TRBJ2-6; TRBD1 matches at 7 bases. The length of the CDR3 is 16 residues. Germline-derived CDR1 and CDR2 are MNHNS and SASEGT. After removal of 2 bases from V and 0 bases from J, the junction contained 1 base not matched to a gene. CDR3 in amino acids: CASSETGVSGANVLTF. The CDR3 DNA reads TGTGCCAGCAGTGAAACAGGGGTCTCTGGGGCCAACGTCCTGACTTTC.

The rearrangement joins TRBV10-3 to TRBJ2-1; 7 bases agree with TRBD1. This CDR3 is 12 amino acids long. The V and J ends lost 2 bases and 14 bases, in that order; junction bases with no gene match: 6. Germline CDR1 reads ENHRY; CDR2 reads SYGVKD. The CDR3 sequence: CAISETGDPEFF. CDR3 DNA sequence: TGTGCCATCAGTGAGACAGGGGACCCGGAGTTCTTC.

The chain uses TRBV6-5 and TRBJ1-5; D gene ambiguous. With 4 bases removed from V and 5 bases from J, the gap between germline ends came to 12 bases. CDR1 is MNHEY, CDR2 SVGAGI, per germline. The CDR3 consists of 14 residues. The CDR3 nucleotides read TGTGCCAGCAGTTCCAACCTAATGGATCAGCCCCAGCATTTT. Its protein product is CASSSNLMDQPQHF.

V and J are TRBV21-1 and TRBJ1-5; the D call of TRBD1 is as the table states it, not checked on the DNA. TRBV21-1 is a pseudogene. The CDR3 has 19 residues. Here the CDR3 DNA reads TGTGCCAGCAGCAAAACGGGACAAAAGCCGATTAACAGCAATCAGCCCCAGCATTTT. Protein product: CASSKTGQKPINSNQPQHF.